This T cell receptor (beta chain) was identified during a study of blood T cell repertoires in COVID-19. Looked up from germline, CDR1 is SGHVS and CDR2 is FNYEAQ. This CDR3 contains 19 residues. The V and J ends lost 1 base and 7 bases, in that order; junction bases with no gene match: 20. In the original processing: Amplification with reference gene primers provided the estimates of nucleated cell counts. Only in-frame clones appear in the TCRdb table, and some are missing; sequencing was by immunoSEQ multiplex PCR. That table supplies the V and J calls and clone size; D and trimming were determined from the DNA. The sample comprises over 150,000 clones, about nine tenths of which are singletons, and 1.9% rests with the top ten.

The sequencing input was peripheral blood. The chain combines TRBV7-6 with TRBJ2-7; 9 nucleotides match TRBD2. This TCR derives from a man younger than 35 who had recovered from COVID-19. This CDR3 is CASSLEAVGAGGFAREQYF. The CDR3 DNA reads TGTGCCAGCAGCTTAGAGGCAGTCGGAGCGGGGGGTTTCGCTAGGGAGCAGTACTTC.